The clone carrying this T cell receptor (beta chain) was observed a handful of times. Its antigen is not known. TCR beta libraries were made by quantitative 5'-RACE with molecular barcodes. TCRdb analysed the 5' RACE reads with MiXCR anew, one entry per CDR3 protein. The table has 100,000 to 150,000 distinct CDR3 sequences, about a sixth seen once. These data belong to a study of CD8 T cells in ankylosing spondylitis. General study results and limits: In ankylosing spondylitis blood, a motif of fewer than 10 highly homologous TCR beta variants appeared characteristic. Existing reports had already noted some motif variants in reactive arthritis synovial fluid and blood. Disease-associated clones were reportedly significantly overrepresented in matched ankylosing spondylitis synovial fluid. Relatively rare in peripheral blood, disease-linked clones were also CD8+.

The clonotype originates from a male donor with ankylosing spondylitis. The sequenced material came from blood, either unsorted or a sorted T cell fraction (not recorded which).

CDR3 sequence (DNA): TGTGCCAGCAGCCTAAAGGGCAATGGCTACACCTTC. Amino acid sequence: CASSLKGNGYTF. The chain has TRBV27 and TRBJ1-2; unclear D gene. Germline CDR1 reads MNHEY; CDR2 reads SMNVEV (reference sequence). Trimming cost V 6 bases and J 6 bases, with 11 bases left between them. This CDR3 comprises 12 residues.